These T cell receptor beta chains were read from a single sample in a study of T-cell reconstitution after alpha-beta-depleted transplantation in children. TCRdb ran MiXCR on the PCR reads and lists one entry per CDR3 protein. The sample consists of roughly 610,000 distinct CDR3 sequences, over 9.5% of them appearing once. The source material was PBMCs from the stem cell graft donor, sampled from the stem cell graft. These receptors were obtained from a human donor who donated a stem cell graft to a child with acute myeloid leukemia. CDR3s include the opening cysteine and the closing phenylalanine or tryptophan.

v_call: TRBV29-1; j_call: TRBJ2-3; cdr3_aa: CSGRQLGTDTQYF
v_call: TRBV12-3/TRBV12-4; j_call: TRBJ2-3; cdr3_aa: CASSTTRAGTDTQYF
v_call: TRBV20-1; j_call: TRBJ2-7; cdr3_aa: CSAPPPTSYEQYF
v_call: TRBV5-1; j_call: TRBJ2-1; cdr3_aa: CASSHGTVNEQFF
v_call: TRBV5-1; j_call: TRBJ2-7; cdr3_aa: CASRPGLAHTYEQYF
v_call: TRBV25-1; j_call: TRBJ1-6; cdr3_aa: CASSSIVGNSPLHF
v_call: TRBV6-2/TRBV6-3; j_call: TRBJ2-4; cdr3_aa: CASGRLAGGGNIQYF
v_call: TRBV7-8; j_call: TRBJ2-1; cdr3_aa: CASSPRLREQFF
v_call: TRBV2; j_call: TRBJ2-1; cdr3_aa: CASVWREGLGNEQFF
v_call: TRBV9; j_call: TRBJ2-1; cdr3_aa: CASSGRDRQFF
v_call: TRBV28; j_call: TRBJ2-3; cdr3_aa: CASSFLGDTQYF
v_call: TRBV3-1; j_call: TRBJ2-7; cdr3_aa: CASSQGAGRYEQYF
v_call: TRBV5-1; j_call: TRBJ1-2; cdr3_aa: CASSPSGQVLYGYTF
v_call: TRBV11-2; j_call: TRBJ2-3; cdr3_aa: CASSPGLAGENTQYF
v_call: TRBV29-1; j_call: TRBJ2-1; cdr3_aa: CSADPSVSNEQFF
v_call: TRBV20-1; j_call: TRBJ2-1; cdr3_aa: CSAREGLAGEDEQFF
v_call: TRBV20-1; j_call: TRBJ1-3; cdr3_aa: CSAISPGTAGNTIYF
v_call: TRBV7-9; j_call: TRBJ1-1; cdr3_aa: CASSLGMDTEAFF
v_call: TRBV9; j_call: TRBJ2-3; cdr3_aa: CASSVAGRGTDTQYF
v_call: TRBV28; j_call: TRBJ2-4; cdr3_aa: CASSLLLGAKNIQYF
v_call: TRBV28; j_call: TRBJ2-7; cdr3_aa: CASSSSLTLSGRPYEQYF
v_call: TRBV24-1; j_call: TRBJ2-1; cdr3_aa: CATSDSRVWEQFF
v_call: TRBV28; j_call: TRBJ2-1; cdr3_aa: CASSLLPGYSEQFF
v_call: TRBV5-1; j_call: TRBJ1-1; cdr3_aa: CASRPGPTNTEAFF
v_call: TRBV7-2; j_call: TRBJ2-1; cdr3_aa: CASSQRSDSSYNEQFF
v_call: TRBV11-2; j_call: TRBJ2-1; cdr3_aa: CASSLGLAGIGEQFF
v_call: TRBV9; j_call: TRBJ1-3; cdr3_aa: CASSVEGASGNTIYF
v_call: TRBV5-1; j_call: TRBJ2-5; cdr3_aa: CASISGLASNEETQYF
v_call: TRBV7-2; j_call: TRBJ2-7; cdr3_aa: CASRYGTSGTYEQYF
v_call: TRBV20-1; j_call: TRBJ2-1; cdr3_aa: CSAYPGALQGNEQFF
v_call: TRBV7-9; j_call: TRBJ2-7; cdr3_aa: CASSTGLAGGPSYEQYF
v_call: TRBV7-2; j_call: TRBJ2-1; cdr3_aa: CASSLYLGQRAVNEQFF
v_call: TRBV12-3/TRBV12-4; j_call: TRBJ2-1; cdr3_aa: CASILGGIDDEQFF
v_call: TRBV7-2; j_call: TRBJ2-3; cdr3_aa: CASSILAGAITDTQYF
v_call: TRBV7-2; j_call: TRBJ2-2; cdr3_aa: CASSFRARSGTGELFF
v_call: TRBV12-3/TRBV12-4; j_call: TRBJ2-3; cdr3_aa: CASSLLAGTADTQYF
v_call: TRBV25-1; j_call: TRBJ2-1; cdr3_aa: CASVPSLAGTKEQFF
v_call: TRBV4-2; j_call: TRBJ2-2; cdr3_aa: CASSQDHNTGELFF
v_call: TRBV24-1; j_call: TRBJ2-3; cdr3_aa: CATSDLQLAGGTQYF
v_call: TRBV25-1; j_call: TRBJ2-7; cdr3_aa: CATGLTGRAYEQYF
v_call: TRBV6-2/TRBV6-3; j_call: TRBJ2-5; cdr3_aa: CASSYSSWEGRPETQYF
v_call: TRBV29-1; j_call: TRBJ2-6; cdr3_aa: CSASDGANVLTF
v_call: TRBV7-3; j_call: TRBJ2-7; cdr3_aa: CASTRPFMDEQYF
v_call: TRBV28; j_call: TRBJ2-7; cdr3_aa: CASTQGGHPYEQYF
v_call: TRBV20-1; j_call: TRBJ2-1; cdr3_aa: CSAQSLIGNEQFF
v_call: TRBV12-3/TRBV12-4; j_call: TRBJ1-1; cdr3_aa: CASSFTKTEAFF
v_call: TRBV7-8; j_call: TRBJ2-7; cdr3_aa: CASSPTHGQTYEQYF